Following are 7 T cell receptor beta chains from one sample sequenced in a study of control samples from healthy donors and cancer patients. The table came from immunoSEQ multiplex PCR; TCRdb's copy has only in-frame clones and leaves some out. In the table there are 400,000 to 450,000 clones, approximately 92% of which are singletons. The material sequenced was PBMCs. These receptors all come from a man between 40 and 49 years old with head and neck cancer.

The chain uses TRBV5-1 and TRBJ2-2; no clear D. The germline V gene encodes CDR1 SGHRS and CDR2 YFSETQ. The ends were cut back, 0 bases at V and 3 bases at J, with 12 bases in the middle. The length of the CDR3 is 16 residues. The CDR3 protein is CASSLDNGRYTGELFF. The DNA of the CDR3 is TGCGCCAGCAGCTTGGATAATGGCAGGTACACCGGGGAGCTGTTTTTT.

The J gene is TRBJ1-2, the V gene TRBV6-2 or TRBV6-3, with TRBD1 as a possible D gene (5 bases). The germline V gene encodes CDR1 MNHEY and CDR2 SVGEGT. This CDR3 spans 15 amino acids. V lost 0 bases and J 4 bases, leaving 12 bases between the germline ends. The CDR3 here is CASSYSGVGGYGYTF. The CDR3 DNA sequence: TGTGCCAGCAGTTACTCCGGGGTCGGGGGCTATGGCTACACCTTC.

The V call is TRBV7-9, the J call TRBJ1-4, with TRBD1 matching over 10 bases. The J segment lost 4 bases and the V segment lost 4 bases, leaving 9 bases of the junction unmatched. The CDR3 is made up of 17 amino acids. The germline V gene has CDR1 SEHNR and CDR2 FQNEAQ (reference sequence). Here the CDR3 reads CASSSGRTGGGNEKLFF. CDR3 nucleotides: TGTGCCAGCAGCTCGGGAAGGACAGGGGGAGGTAATGAAAAACTGTTTTTT.

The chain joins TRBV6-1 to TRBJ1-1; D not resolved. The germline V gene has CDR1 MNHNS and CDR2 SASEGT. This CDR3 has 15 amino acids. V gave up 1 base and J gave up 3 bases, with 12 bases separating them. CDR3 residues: CASSEGTSTYTEAFF. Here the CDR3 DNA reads TGTGCCAGCAGTGAAGGCACATCCACCTACACTGAAGCTTTCTTT.

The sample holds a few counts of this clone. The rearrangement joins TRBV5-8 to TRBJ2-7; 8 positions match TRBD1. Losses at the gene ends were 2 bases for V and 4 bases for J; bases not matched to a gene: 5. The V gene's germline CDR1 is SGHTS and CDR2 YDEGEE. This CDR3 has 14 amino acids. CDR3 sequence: CASSFSDRGYEQYF. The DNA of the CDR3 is TGTGCCAGCAGCTTCAGCGACAGGGGATACGAGCAGTACTTC.

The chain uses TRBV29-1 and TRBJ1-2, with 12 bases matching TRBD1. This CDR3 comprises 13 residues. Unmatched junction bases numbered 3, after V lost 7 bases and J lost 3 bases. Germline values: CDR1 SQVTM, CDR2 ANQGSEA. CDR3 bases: TGCAGCGCGGGACAGGGGGCTGACTATGGCTACACCTTC. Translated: CSAGQGADYGYTF. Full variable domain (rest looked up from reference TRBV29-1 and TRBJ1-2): SAVISQKPSRDICQRGTSLTIQCQVDSQVTMMFWYRQQPGQSLTLIATANQGSEATYESGFVIDKFPISRPNLTFSTLTVSNMSPEDSSIYLCSAGQGADYGYTFGSGTRLTVV.

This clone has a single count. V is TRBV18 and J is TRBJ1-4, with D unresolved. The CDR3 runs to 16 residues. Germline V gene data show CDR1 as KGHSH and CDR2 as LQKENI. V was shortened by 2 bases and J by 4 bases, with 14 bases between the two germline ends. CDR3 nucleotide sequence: TGTGCCAGCTCACCAACGGAGGGCAGGTTTAATGAAAAACTGTTTTTT. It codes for CASSPTEGRFNEKLFF.